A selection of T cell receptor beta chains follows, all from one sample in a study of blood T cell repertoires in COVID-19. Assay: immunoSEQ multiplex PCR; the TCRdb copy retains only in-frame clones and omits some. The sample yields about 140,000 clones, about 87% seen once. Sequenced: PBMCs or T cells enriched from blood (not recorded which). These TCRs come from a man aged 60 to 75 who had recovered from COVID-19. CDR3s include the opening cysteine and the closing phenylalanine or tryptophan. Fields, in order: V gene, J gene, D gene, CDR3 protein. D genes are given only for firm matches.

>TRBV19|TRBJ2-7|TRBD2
CASTPGGPIGEQYF
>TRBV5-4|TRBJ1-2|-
CASSLIGRQQGYGYTF
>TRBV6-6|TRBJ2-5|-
CASRAPRQTIETQYF
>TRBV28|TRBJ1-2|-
CATQEANYGYTF
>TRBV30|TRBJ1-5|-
CAWSTGGLPRNQPQHF
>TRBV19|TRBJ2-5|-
CASSMVGQRETQYF
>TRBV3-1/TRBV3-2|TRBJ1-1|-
CASSQVPGAGNTEAFF
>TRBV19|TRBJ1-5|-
CASSMGDTSLDQPQHF
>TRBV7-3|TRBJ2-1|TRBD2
CASSPRTSAYNEQFF
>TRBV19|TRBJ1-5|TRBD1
CASRWDRHQPQHF
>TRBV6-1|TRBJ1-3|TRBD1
CASSEGTGIGNTIYF
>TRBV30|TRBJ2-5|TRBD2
CAWSGGAETQYF
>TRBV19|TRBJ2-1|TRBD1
CASTPRDRAWNEQFF
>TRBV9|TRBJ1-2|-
CASSAQKGYTF
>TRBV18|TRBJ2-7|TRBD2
CASSGTGGSYEQYF
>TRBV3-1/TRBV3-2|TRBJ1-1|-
CASTIKVGGTEAFF